This note documents a single T cell receptor beta chain sequence. Its antigen is unknown. This CDR3 has 14 residues. From germline, CDR1 is LNHNV and CDR2 YYDKDF (reference sequence). Trimming took 5 bases from V and 3 from J; bases not matched to a gene: 5. This sample was taken from a study of T-cell memory formation after mild COVID-19. Findings of the study overall: Mainly in CM and EM were contracting CD4+ clones; CD8+ were in EMRA. Researchers found some responding clones in pre-infection memory, a sign that cross-reactive memory joined. Later expanders leaned CD4+, whereas day 15 to 85 contracting clones were balanced CD4/CD8.

It was 5'RACE with constant-segment primers that produced the TCR alpha and TCR beta cDNA libraries, which carried sample barcodes and UMIs. Each CDR3 protein is one row after TCRdb ran MiXCR on the 5' RACE reads. The table includes over 150,000 distinct CDR3 sequences, 18% detected once. The rearrangement uses TRBV15 and TRBJ2-3; TRBD2 aligns across 7 bases. The origin of this receptor is a man younger than 35 who had mild COVID-19 (a few samples of this study predate the infection). Cell type and time point are not known. The sample consisted of PBMCs or a T cell subset sorted from them (not recorded which). This chain's CDR3 is CATSPGLPTDTQYF. DNA for the CDR3: TGTGCCACCAGCCCGGGACTACCGACAGATACGCAGTATTTT.